This entry lists 32 T cell receptor beta chains sequenced from one sample in a study of blood T cell repertoires in COVID-19. Profiled with immunoSEQ multiplex PCR; TCRdb holds only in-frame clones, not every one. The sample has over 200,000 clones, 88% seen once. Sequenced: PBMCs or T cells enriched from blood (not recorded which). The source of these receptors is a woman aged 30 to 39 who had been exposed to COVID-19.

The chain recombines TRBV4-1 with TRBJ2-1; TRBD1 matches 7 bases. This CDR3 contains 16 residues. V shed 5 bases, J shed 4 bases, and the junction held 11 bases outside the gene matches. CDR1 and CDR2 from the germline V gene are MGHRA and YSYEKL. Here the CDR3 DNA reads TGCGCCAGCAGCAAAGGGGGAGAGGGGGCGTACAATGAGCAGTTCTTC. This translates into CASSKGGEGAYNEQFF.

This chain links TRBV2 with TRBJ2-1, with D possibly TRBD1 on 6 matching bases. Germline V gene lookup returns CDR1 SNHLY and CDR2 FYNNEI. CDR3 length equals 15 residues. Trimming pared 6 bases from V and 7 bases from J, leaving 19 bases between. CDR3 nucleotides: TGTGCCAGCAGGAGGGGGTGGAGTTCAGGGAATGAGCAGTTCTTC. Translation gives CASRRGWSSGNEQFF.

The V and J genes are TRBV27 and TRBJ2-5; TRBD1 is a possible D gene (6 bases). The germline CDR1 and CDR2 sequences are MNHEY and SMNVEV (reference sequence). Trimming took off 4 bases at V and 5 bases at J, with 17 bases between the two ends. The CDR3 is 15 amino acids. CDR3 loop: CASSSSSAGEETQYF. The CDR3 DNA follows: TGTGCCAGCAGTTCCTCCTCCGCAGGGGAGGAGACCCAGTACTTC.

This clone came up once. The V gene is TRBV6-5, the J gene TRBJ2-7; 9 bases match TRBD1. Looked up from germline, CDR1 is MNHEY and CDR2 is SVGAGI. The CDR3 runs to 13 residues. V gave up 5 bases and J gave up 6 bases; unmatched junction bases: 5. The CDR3 loop is CASSRDRVREQYF. The CDR3 nucleotides are TGTGCCAGCAGTAGGGACAGGGTGCGCGAGCAGTACTTC.

The V and J genes are TRBV11-2 and TRBJ1-2; D not certain. Germline lookup yields CDR1 SGHAT and CDR2 FQNNGV. The V gene lost 4 bases and the J gene lost 8 bases, with 20 bases spanning the gap. The CDR3 consists of 15 residues. CDR3 region: CASSSRTGNIRGYTF. CDR3 DNA sequence: TGTGCCAGCAGCTCCCGGACGGGAAATATTAGGGGCTACACCTTC. Looking up the rest from reference TRBV11-2 and TRBJ1-2 gives the full variable domain: EAGVAQSPRYKIIEKRQSVAFWCNPISGHATLYWYQQILGQGPKLLIQFQNNGVVDDSQLPKDRFSAERLKGVDSTLKIQPAKLEDSAVYLCASSSRTGNIRGYTFGSGTRLTVV.

This sequence joins TRBV27 and TRBJ1-6, with D unclear. CDR1 is MNHEY and CDR2 is SMNVEV in the germline V gene (reference sequence). The CDR3 runs to 14 residues. V was pared by 6 bases and J by 6 bases, with 12 bases between. This CDR3 reads CASSQQQFNSPLHF. CDR3 bases: TGTGCCAGCAGCCAACAGCAGTTTAATTCACCCCTCCACTTT.

This clone was seen just once. V gene TRBV5-1 combines with J gene TRBJ2-1; perhaps TRBD1 as D (5 bases). V lost 2 bases and J 4 bases, leaving 16 bases between the germline ends. The CDR3 has 16 residues. The V gene's germline CDR1 is SGHRS and CDR2 YFSETQ. The CDR3 sequence: CASSFTVTTEYNEQFF. The CDR3 DNA sequence: TGCGCCAGCAGCTTTACCGTTACGACAGAATACAATGAGCAGTTCTTC. Drawing the rest from reference TRBV5-1 and TRBJ2-1, the complete variable domain is KAGVTQTPRYLIKTRGQQVTLSCSPISGHRSVSWYQQTPGQGLQFLFEYFSETQRNKGNFPGRFSGRQFSNSRSEMNVSTLELGDSALYLCASSFTVTTEYNEQFFGPGTRLTVL.

The chain links TRBV5-1 to TRBJ2-5; D not certain. V gave up 4 bases and J gave up 2 bases, with 6 bases separating them. The germline V gene has CDR1 SGHRS and CDR2 YFSETQ. CDR3 length: 12 residues. The CDR3 DNA is TGCGCCAGCAGCCCCCATCAAGAGACCCAGTACTTC. It yields the protein CASSPHQETQYF.

The CDR3 DNA is TGCAGCGTTGGGACAGGGACTCGAACTTACGAGCAGTACTTC. This sequence encodes CSVGTGTRTYEQYF. The chain combines TRBV29-1 with TRBJ2-7; 8 bases align to TRBD1. The CDR3 has 14 residues. The V gene end was trimmed by 4 bases and the J gene end by 4 bases; junction bases not matched to a gene: 9. Germline CDR1 and CDR2: SQVTM and ANQGSEA.

J is TRBJ2-7 and V is TRBV5-4; 12 bases line up with TRBD2. Germline V gene sequence: CDR1 SGHNT, CDR2 YYREEE (reference sequence). V was pared by 4 bases and J by 5 bases, with 10 bases of the junction left unmatched. This CDR3 region has 16 residues. The CDR3 is CASSPARLAGAHEQYF. CDR3 DNA sequence: TGTGCCAGCAGCCCAGCACGACTAGCGGGAGCCCACGAGCAGTACTTC.

V usage is TRBV11-2 and J usage is TRBJ1-4, with unresolved D. V gave up 1 base and J gave up 8 bases, with 11 bases separating them. This CDR3 region has 14 residues. CDR1 SGHAT and CDR2 FQNNGV come from the germline V gene. The CDR3 sequence: CASSLGRLGEKLFF. DNA for the CDR3: TGTGCCAGCAGCTTAGGCAGGTTGGGCGAAAAACTGTTTTTT.

The chain has TRBV5-1 and TRBJ1-6; the D gene is possibly TRBD1 (5 bases). V was cut by 0 bases and J by 6 bases, with 7 bases left in between. The germline V gene encodes CDR1 SGHRS and CDR2 YFSETQ. The CDR3 length is 14 residues. CDR3 DNA sequence: TGCGCCAGCAGCTTGGGTAGGGGTAATTCACCCCTCCACTTT. Translating gives CASSLGRGNSPLHF.

The chain carries TRBV11-2 and TRBJ2-1; D might be TRBD2 (6 bases). Trimming shortened V by 3 bases and J by 13 bases, and 19 bases separated the two germline ends. This CDR3 has 14 amino acids. The germline gives CDR1 SGHAT, CDR2 FQNNGV. CDR3 bases: TGTGCCAGCAGCTTCGGCGTTACCGGGACTCTCCAGTTCTTC. Amino acids: CASSFGVTGTLQFF. Looking up the rest from reference TRBV11-2 and TRBJ2-1 gives the full variable domain: EAGVAQSPRYKIIEKRQSVAFWCNPISGHATLYWYQQILGQGPKLLIQFQNNGVVDDSQLPKDRFSAERLKGVDSTLKIQPAKLEDSAVYLCASSFGVTGTLQFFGPGTRLTVL.

This clone has a single count. The chain joins TRBV10-3 to TRBJ2-2, with 7 bases aligning to TRBD1. Germline loops: CDR1 ENHRY, CDR2 SYGVKD. Trimming at V came to 5 bases and at J to 0 bases, leaving 3 bases not matched to a gene. The CDR3 contains 15 residues. The CDR3 here is CAISRDSANTGELFF. CDR3 nucleotides: TGTGCCATCAGTCGGGACAGTGCGAACACCGGGGAGCTGTTTTTT.

The J gene is TRBJ1-5, the V gene TRBV21-1. TRBV21-1 corresponds to a pseudogene. The CDR3 has 17 amino acids. CDR3 sequence: CASSLAGQGVGNQPQHF. The CDR3 DNA follows: TGTGCCAGCAGCCTAGCGGGCCAGGGGGTTGGCAATCAGCCCCAGCATTTT.

This clone was counted once. The chain carries TRBV2 and TRBJ1-6, with D possibly TRBD1 on 5 matching bases. CDR3 size: 15 residues. CDR1 is SNHLY, CDR2 FYNNEI, per germline. The germline V and J ends were trimmed by 4 bases and 8 bases, with 15 bases remaining between them. The CDR3 loop is CASSVRVFSDSPLHF. CDR3 nucleotide sequence: TGTGCCAGCAGTGTCAGGGTTTTCTCAGATTCACCCCTCCACTTT. The full variable domain, with the rest looked up from reference TRBV2 and TRBJ1-6, is EPEVTQTPSHQVTQMGQEVILRCVPISNHLYFYWYRQILGQKVEFLVSFYNNEISEKSEIFDDQFSVERPDGSNFTLKIRSTKLEDSAMYFCASSVRVFSDSPLHFGNGTRLTVT.

J is TRBJ1-1 and V is TRBV18, with 7 positions matching TRBD1. CDR3 length equals 14 residues. Germline CDR1 KGHSH, CDR2 LQKENI. The J segment lost 5 bases and the V segment lost 3 bases, leaving 6 bases of the junction unmatched. Here the CDR3 DNA reads TGTGCCAGCTCACCGCAACAGGGGTGGACTGAAGCTTTCTTT. Translation gives CASSPQQGWTEAFF.

This clone was recorded a few times. CDR3 nucleotides: TGTGCCAGCAGACGCGCGGGGGCGGACTACAATGAGCAGTTCTTC. Protein sequence: CASRRAGADYNEQFF. The chain employs TRBV6-5 and TRBJ2-1; tentatively, D is TRBD2 (7 bases). The length of the CDR3 is 15 residues. V lost 6 bases to trimming and J lost 3 bases, with 15 bases between them. Germline V CDR1 and CDR2: MNHEY, SVGAGI.

V and J are TRBV29-1 and TRBJ1-2, with TRBD1 matching 8 bases. There are 12 residues in the CDR3. Germline loops: CDR1 SQVTM, CDR2 ANQGSEA. The ends lost 6 bases at V and 5 bases at J; junction bases unmatched: 5. The DNA of the CDR3 is TGCAGCGTGGACAGGGAGTGGTATGGCTACACCTTC. Translating it yields CSVDREWYGYTF. The full variable domain, its missing parts supplied by reference TRBV29-1 and TRBJ1-2, is SAVISQKPSRDICQRGTSLTIQCQVDSQVTMMFWYRQQPGQSLTLIATANQGSEATYESGFVIDKFPISRPNLTFSTLTVSNMSPEDSSIYLCSVDREWYGYTFGSGTRLTVV.

The rearrangement links TRBV5-1 to TRBJ2-1; 8 nucleotides match TRBD2. The CDR3 contains 13 residues. Germline V lookup: CDR1 SGHRS, CDR2 YFSETQ. V was pared by 4 bases and J by 8 bases, with 5 bases of the junction left unmatched. CDR3 coding DNA: TGCGCCAGCAGCCGGGAGGGCCTCGATGAGCAGTTCTTC. It is translated as CASSREGLDEQFF.

V and J are TRBV4-1 and TRBJ1-1; TRBD1 is a possible D gene (6 bases). CDR1 MGHRA and CDR2 YSYEKL come from the germline V gene. Trimming left V 4 bases short and J 2 bases short, with 11 bases between. The CDR3 sequence is 14 residues long. The CDR3 region is CASSPIRGNTEAFF. Here the CDR3 DNA reads TGCGCCAGCAGCCCAATCAGGGGTAACACTGAAGCTTTCTTT.

The rearrangement uses TRBV2 and TRBJ2-2; TRBD1 matches 8 bases. The germline CDR1 and CDR2 sequences are SNHLY and FYNNEI. V lost 7 bases, J lost 4 bases, and 5 bases stayed unmatched. This CDR3 comprises 14 residues. The CDR3 DNA is TGTGCCAGCATGGGAACAGGGGGCACCGGGGAGCTGTTTTTT. Protein sequence: CASMGTGGTGELFF.

The genes are TRBV2 and TRBJ2-1; TRBD2 matches at 10 bases. Looked up from germline, CDR1 is SNHLY and CDR2 is FYNNEI. CDR3 length equals 15 residues. J lost 4 bases, V lost 7 bases, and 7 bases had no gene match. CDR3 region: CASTLAGDRYNEQFF. For the CDR3, the DNA is TGTGCCAGCACCCTAGCGGGAGACAGATACAATGAGCAGTTCTTC. Combining the CDR3 with reference TRBV2 and TRBJ2-1 gives the whole variable domain EPEVTQTPSHQVTQMGQEVILRCVPISNHLYFYWYRQILGQKVEFLVSFYNNEISEKSEIFDDQFSVERPDGSNFTLKIRSTKLEDSAMYFCASTLAGDRYNEQFFGPGTRLTVL.

The rearrangement links TRBV27 to TRBJ1-1; D perhaps matches TRBD1 (5 bases). This CDR3 region has 12 residues. The germline V and J ends were trimmed by 0 bases and 8 bases, with 7 bases remaining between them. The V gene's germline CDR1 is MNHEY and CDR2 SMNVEV (reference sequence). The CDR3 is CASSLSAGEAFF. As DNA, the CDR3 is TGTGCCAGCAGTTTATCGGCAGGGGAAGCTTTCTTT.

V gene TRBV6-2 or TRBV6-3 combines with J gene TRBJ2-7, with TRBD2 matching over 7 bases. Germline values: CDR1 MNHEY, CDR2 SVGEGT. V lost 0 bases to trimming and J lost 2 bases; unmatched junction nucleotides: 13. This CDR3 spans 18 amino acids. CDR3: CASSYSFPGQRDPYEQYF. In DNA form, the CDR3 reads TGTGCCAGCAGTTACTCGTTTCCGGGCCAGCGGGATCCCTACGAGCAGTACTTC.

The gene calls are TRBV11-2 and TRBJ2-3; 7 bases are shared with TRBD2. V dropped 2 bases and J dropped 0; count of bases not matched to a gene: 2. Germline loops: CDR1 SGHAT, CDR2 FQNNGV. This CDR3 is 15 amino acids long. CDR3 nucleotides: TGTGCCAGCAGCTTATCCGGGGGGAGCACAGATACGCAGTATTTT. Protein sequence: CASSLSGGSTDTQYF.

The genes are TRBV19 and TRBJ1-1; D perhaps matches TRBD1 (6 bases). The CDR3 has 15 amino acids. Germline V gene lookup returns CDR1 LNHDA and CDR2 SQIVND (reference sequence). With 5 bases removed from V and 4 bases from J, the gap between germline ends came to 17 bases. CDR3: CASSPLQGIRTEAFF. For the CDR3, the DNA is TGTGCCAGTAGTCCGCTGCAGGGGATACGCACTGAAGCTTTCTTT.

The chain has TRBV9 and TRBJ2-5; 8 bases map to TRBD2. CDR1 is SGDLS, CDR2 YYNGEE, per germline. The CDR3 is 17 amino acids. V shed 0 bases and J 5 bases; nucleotides not matched to a gene: 12. CDR3 region: CASSVDPPGGLGETQYF. CDR3 in DNA: TGTGCCAGCAGCGTAGATCCCCCGGGAGGGCTCGGGGAGACCCAGTACTTC.

The chain has TRBV6-4 and TRBJ2-3; weak D call: TRBD2 (6 bases). Germline loops: CDR1 MRHNA, CDR2 SNTAGT. Trimming left V 3 bases short and J 2 bases short, with 12 bases between. This CDR3 is 15 amino acids long. CDR3 in DNA: TGTGCCAGCAGTGAGGCGGGACGGACCACAGATACGCAGTATTTT. Protein: CASSEAGRTTDTQYF.

The chain employs TRBV12-3 or TRBV12-4 and TRBJ1-2, with a possible D match to TRBD1 (5 bases). The CDR3 spans 13 residues. Trimming took off 3 bases at V and 6 bases at J, with 11 bases between the two ends. CDR3 in DNA: TGTGCCAGCAGTTTGGCGGGGCGTAATGGCTACACCTTC. This encodes CASSLAGRNGYTF.

The V gene is TRBV19, the J gene TRBJ1-6; D might be TRBD1 (5 bases). The ends were cut back, 3 bases at V and 7 bases at J, with 7 bases in the middle. The length of the CDR3 is 13 residues. From germline, CDR1 is LNHDA and CDR2 SQIVND (reference sequence). The DNA of the CDR3 is TGTGCCAGTAGTATGGGGCAGAATTCACCCCTCCACTTT. This gives the protein CASSMGQNSPLHF.

V gene TRBV3-1 (or the pseudogene TRBV3-2) combines with J gene TRBJ1-2, with a weak D call TRBD1 (5 bases). Per germline, CDR1 LGHDT and CDR2 YNNKEL (reference sequence). The V end was cut by 2 bases, the J end by 3 bases, with 10 bases between. The CDR3 extends over 14 amino acids. The CDR3 DNA reads as TGTGCCAGCAGCCAAACGGTACAGGACTATGGCTACACCTTC. It codes for CASSQTVQDYGYTF.